A single sample gave rise to the 2 T cell receptor beta chains below, sequenced in a study of blood T cell repertoires in COVID-19. Measured with immunoSEQ multiplex PCR; TCRdb has only the in-frame clones, and not every one. The sample holds about 130,000 clones, 85% seen once. The specimen was peripheral blood. These receptors were obtained from a woman over 75 with acute or convalescent COVID-19.

The gene calls are TRBV18 and TRBJ2-1; a possible D gene is TRBD1 (7 bases). The ends were cut back, 3 bases at V and 8 bases at J, with 20 bases in the middle. This CDR3 comprises 16 residues. Germline CDR1 is KGHSH and CDR2 is LQKENI. CDR3: CASSPQQQGRFYEQFF. Here the CDR3 DNA reads TGTGCCAGCTCACCCCAACAACAGGGGAGGTTCTATGAGCAGTTCTTC.

The rearrangement uses TRBV5-8 and TRBJ2-7; TRBD1 agrees at 7 bases. With V trimmed by 0 bases and J by 7 bases, 10 bases remained unmatched. The germline V gene has CDR1 SGHTS and CDR2 YDEGEE. The CDR3 has 15 residues. The CDR3 DNA reads TGTGCCAGCAGCTTGGTGGGGGACAGTAGTTGGGAGCAGTACTTC. Encoded protein: CASSLVGDSSWEQYF.